The present entry profiles one TCR beta chain with its context. The source of the sample is a study of blood T cell repertoires in COVID-19. Looking at the study overall: Sites in the United States, Italy and Spain provided acute and convalescent COVID-19 samples.

The study drew participants aged about 18 to 89 years from around 24 US areas. Participants' own reports of clinical history determined their cohort assignment. Sequencing was performed with immunoSEQ multiplex PCR; in TCRdb, only in-frame clones are kept and a portion is missing. The data hold more than 200,000 clones, with 75% to 85% observed a single time. The TCR comes from a man aged 25 to 40 with acute COVID-19. The sequencing input was PBMCs or T cells enriched from blood (not recorded which).

The CDR3 protein is CASSHQGRNTEAFF. CDR3 bases: TGTGCCAGCAGCCATCAGGGGCGGAACACTGAAGCTTTCTTT. The chain recombines TRBV3-1 (or the pseudogene TRBV3-2) with TRBJ1-1; the D gene is possibly TRBD1 (6 bases). The ends were cut back, 3 bases at V and 1 base at J, with 9 bases in the middle. This CDR3 spans 14 amino acids. Germline V CDR1 and CDR2: LGHDT, YNNKEL (reference sequence).